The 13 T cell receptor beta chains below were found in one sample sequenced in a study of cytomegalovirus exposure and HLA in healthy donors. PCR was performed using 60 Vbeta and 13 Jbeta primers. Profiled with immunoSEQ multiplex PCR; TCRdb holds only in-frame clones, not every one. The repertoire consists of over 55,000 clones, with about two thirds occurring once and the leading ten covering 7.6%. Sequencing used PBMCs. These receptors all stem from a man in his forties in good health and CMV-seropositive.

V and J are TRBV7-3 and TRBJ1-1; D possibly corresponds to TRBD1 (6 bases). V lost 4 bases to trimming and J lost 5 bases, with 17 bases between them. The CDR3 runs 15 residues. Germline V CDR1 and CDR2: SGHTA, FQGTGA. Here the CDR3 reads CASSSTGPRGTEAFF. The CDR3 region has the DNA TGTGCCAGCAGCTCTACCGGACCGAGGGGGACTGAAGCTTTCTTT.

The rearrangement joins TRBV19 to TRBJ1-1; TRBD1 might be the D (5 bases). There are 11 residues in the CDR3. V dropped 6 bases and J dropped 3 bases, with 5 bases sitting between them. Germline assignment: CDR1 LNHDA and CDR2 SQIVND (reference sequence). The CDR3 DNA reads TGTGCCAGTAGAGGGGACACTGAAGCTTTCTTT. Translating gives CASRGDTEAFF.

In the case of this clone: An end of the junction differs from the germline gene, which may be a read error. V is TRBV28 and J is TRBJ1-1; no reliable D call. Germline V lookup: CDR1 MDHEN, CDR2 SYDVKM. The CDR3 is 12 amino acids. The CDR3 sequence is CASSLFRREAHF. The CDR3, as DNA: TGTGCCAGCAGTTTGTTTCGGCGGGAAGCCCACTTT.

As DNA, the CDR3 is TGTGCCAGCAGTTTATCGACTATACCCTACAATGAGCAGTTCTTC. Residues: CASSLSTIPYNEQFF. The chain carries TRBV27 and TRBJ2-1; D possibly corresponds to TRBD2 (5 bases). Per the germline V gene, CDR1 is MNHEY and CDR2 is SMNVEV (reference sequence). V lost 0 bases to trimming and J lost 2 bases, with 8 bases between them. This CDR3 is built from 15 residues.

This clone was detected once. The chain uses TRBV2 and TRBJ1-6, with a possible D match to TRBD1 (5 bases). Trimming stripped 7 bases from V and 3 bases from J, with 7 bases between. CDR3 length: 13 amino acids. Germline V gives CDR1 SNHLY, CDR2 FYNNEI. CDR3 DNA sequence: TGTGCCAGCATACAGGACTATAATTCACCCCTCCACTTT. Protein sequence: CASIQDYNSPLHF.

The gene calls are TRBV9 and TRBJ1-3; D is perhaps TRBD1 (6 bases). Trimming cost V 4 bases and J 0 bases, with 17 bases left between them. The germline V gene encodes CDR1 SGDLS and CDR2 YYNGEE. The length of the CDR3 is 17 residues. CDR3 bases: TGTGCCAGCAGCTCCAGGGGAACAGGGTACTCTGGAAACACCATATATTTT. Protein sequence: CASSSRGTGYSGNTIYF.

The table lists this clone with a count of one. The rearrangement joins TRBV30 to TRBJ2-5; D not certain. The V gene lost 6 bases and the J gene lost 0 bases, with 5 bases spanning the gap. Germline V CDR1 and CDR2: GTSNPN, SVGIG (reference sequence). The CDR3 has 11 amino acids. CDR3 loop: CACSDQETQYF. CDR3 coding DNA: TGTGCCTGCTCCGACCAAGAGACCCAGTACTTC.

DNA of the CDR3: TGTGCCAGCAGCGTCAGGGGCAGCACAGATACGCAGTATTTT. This gives the protein CASSVRGSTDTQYF. This rearrangement joins TRBV9 to TRBJ2-3; maybe TRBD1 (6 bases). The length of the CDR3 is 14 residues. Looked up from germline, CDR1 is SGDLS and CDR2 is YYNGEE. V was trimmed by 2 bases and J by 0 bases, leaving 7 bases between them.

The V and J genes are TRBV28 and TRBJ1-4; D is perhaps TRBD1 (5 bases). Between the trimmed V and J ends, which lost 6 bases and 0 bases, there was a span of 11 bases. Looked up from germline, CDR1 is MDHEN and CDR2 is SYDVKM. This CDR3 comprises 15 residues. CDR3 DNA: TGTGCCAGCAGCACCGCGGGGGCAACTAATGAAAAACTGTTTTTT. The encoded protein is CASSTAGATNEKLFF.

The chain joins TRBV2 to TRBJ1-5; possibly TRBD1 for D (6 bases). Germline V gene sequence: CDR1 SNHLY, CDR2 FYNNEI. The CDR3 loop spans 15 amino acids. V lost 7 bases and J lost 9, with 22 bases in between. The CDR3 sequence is CASTGRGGSGLPQHF. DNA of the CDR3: TGTGCCAGCACCGGAAGGGGGGGCTCGGGGTTGCCCCAGCATTTT.

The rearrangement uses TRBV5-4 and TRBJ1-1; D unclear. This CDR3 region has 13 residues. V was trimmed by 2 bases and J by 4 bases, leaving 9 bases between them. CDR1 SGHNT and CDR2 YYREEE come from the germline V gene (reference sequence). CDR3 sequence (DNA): TGTGCCAGCAGCTTATTAGAGAGCACTGAAGCTTTCTTT. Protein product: CASSLLESTEAFF.

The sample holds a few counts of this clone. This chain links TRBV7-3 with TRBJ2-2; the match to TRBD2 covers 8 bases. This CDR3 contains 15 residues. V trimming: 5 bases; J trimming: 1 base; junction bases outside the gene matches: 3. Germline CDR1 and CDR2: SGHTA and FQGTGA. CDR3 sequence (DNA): TGTGCCAGCAGCCGGGGACTAGGGAACACCGGGGAGCTGTTTTTT. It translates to CASSRGLGNTGELFF.

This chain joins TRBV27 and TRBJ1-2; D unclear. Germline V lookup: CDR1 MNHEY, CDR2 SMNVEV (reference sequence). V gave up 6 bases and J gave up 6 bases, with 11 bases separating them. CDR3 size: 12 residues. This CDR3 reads CASREGSDGYTF. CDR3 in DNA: TGTGCCAGCAGGGAGGGCAGTGATGGCTACACCTTC.